This TCR beta chain was recorded in a study of identical twins. V lost 4 bases, J lost 0 bases, and 2 bases stayed unmatched. The CDR3 has 15 amino acids. Template switching created a universal primer site, and the cDNA included unique molecular identifiers. Each CDR3 protein gets one entry after TCRdb re-called the 5' RACE reads with MiXCR. In the table there are around 290,000 distinct CDR3 sequences, roughly 9% of which are singletons. The study's findings and limits: Low generation probability was overrepresented in out-of-frame alpha sequences shared by twins.

As concerns this clonotype: What it binds is unknown.

These records were also assigned to another study, of yellow fever vaccine responses in identical twins.

The source is a woman in her late teens or twenties in good health. Sequencing was done on a sample of CD8+ T cells sorted from blood. V gene TRBV23-1 combines with J gene TRBJ2-7; 11 bases match TRBD2. TRBV23-1 is placed among ORFs of uncertain function. Here the CDR3 DNA reads TGCGCCAGCAGTCCTAGCGGGAGGAGCTCCTACGAGCAGTACTTC. Its protein product is CASSPSGRSSYEQYF.